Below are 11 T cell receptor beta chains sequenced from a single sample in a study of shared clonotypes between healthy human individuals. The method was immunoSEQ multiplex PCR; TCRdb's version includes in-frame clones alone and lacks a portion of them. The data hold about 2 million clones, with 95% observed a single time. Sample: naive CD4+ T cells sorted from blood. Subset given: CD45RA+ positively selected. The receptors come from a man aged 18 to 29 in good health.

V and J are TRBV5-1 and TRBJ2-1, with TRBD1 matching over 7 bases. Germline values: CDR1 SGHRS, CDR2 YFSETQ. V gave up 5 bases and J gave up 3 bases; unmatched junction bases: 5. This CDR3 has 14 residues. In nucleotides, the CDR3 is TGCGCCAGCAGTCAAGACAGGGTCTACAATGAGCAGTTCTTC. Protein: CASSQDRVYNEQFF.

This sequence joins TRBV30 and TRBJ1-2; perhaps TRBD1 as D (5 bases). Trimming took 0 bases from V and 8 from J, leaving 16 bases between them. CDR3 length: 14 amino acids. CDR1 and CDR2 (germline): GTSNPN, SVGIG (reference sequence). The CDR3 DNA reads TGTGCCTGGAGTGTACTCGGGGGATCTCGCGGCTACACCTTC. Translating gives CAWSVLGGSRGYTF.

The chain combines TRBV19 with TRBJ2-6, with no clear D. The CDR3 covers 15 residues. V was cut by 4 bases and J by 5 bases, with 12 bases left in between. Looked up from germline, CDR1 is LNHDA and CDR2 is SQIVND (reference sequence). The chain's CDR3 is CASSKVPERANVLTF. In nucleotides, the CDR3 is TGTGCCAGTAGTAAGGTCCCAGAGCGGGCCAACGTCCTGACTTTC.

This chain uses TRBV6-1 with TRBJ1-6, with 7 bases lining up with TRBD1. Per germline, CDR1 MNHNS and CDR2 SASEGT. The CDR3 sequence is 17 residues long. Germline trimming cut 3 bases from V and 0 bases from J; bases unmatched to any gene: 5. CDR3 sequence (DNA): TGTGCCAGCAGTGACAACAGGGGAAGCTCCTATAATTCACCCCTCCACTTT. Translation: CASSDNRGSSYNSPLHF.

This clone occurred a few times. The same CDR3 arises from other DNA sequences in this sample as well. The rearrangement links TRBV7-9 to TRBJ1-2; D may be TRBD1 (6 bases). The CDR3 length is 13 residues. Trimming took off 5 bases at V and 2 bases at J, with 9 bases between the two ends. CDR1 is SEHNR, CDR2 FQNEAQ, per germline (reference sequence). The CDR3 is CASSPTGNYGYTF. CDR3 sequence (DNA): TGTGCCAGCAGCCCCACAGGGAACTATGGCTACACCTTC.

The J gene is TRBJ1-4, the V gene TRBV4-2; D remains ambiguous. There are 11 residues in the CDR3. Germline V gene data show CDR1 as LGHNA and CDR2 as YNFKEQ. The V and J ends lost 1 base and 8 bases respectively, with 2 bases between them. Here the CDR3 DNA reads TGTGCCAGCAGCCAAGGAGAAAAACTGTTTTTT. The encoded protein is CASSQGEKLFF.

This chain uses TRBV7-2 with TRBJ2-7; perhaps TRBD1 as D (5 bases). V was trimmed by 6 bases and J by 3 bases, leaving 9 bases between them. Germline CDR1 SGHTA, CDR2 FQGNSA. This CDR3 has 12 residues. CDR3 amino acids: CASRSQGYEQYF. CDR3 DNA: TGTGCCAGCAGATCTCAGGGCTACGAGCAGTACTTC.

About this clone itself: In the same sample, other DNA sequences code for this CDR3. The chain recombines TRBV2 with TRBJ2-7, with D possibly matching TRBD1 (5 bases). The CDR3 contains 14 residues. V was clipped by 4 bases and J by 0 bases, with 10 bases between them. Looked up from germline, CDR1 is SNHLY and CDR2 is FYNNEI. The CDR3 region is CASSGGRSSYEQYF. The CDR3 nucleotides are TGTGCCAGCAGTGGGGGCAGGAGCTCCTACGAGCAGTACTTC.

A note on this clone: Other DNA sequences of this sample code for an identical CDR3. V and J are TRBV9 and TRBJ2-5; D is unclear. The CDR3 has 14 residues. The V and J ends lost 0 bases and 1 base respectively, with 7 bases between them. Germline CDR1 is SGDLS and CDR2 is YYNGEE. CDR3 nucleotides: TGTGCCAGCAGCGTAGGAGGTCTCCAAGAGACCCAGTACTTC. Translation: CASSVGGLQETQYF.

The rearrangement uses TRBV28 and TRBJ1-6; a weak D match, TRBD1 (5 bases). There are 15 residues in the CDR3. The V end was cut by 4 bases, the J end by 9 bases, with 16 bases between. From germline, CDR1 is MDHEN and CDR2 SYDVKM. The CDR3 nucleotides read TGTGCCAGCAGTTCCCCCGGGGGTACGGTTTCACCCCTCCACTTT. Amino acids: CASSSPGGTVSPLHF.

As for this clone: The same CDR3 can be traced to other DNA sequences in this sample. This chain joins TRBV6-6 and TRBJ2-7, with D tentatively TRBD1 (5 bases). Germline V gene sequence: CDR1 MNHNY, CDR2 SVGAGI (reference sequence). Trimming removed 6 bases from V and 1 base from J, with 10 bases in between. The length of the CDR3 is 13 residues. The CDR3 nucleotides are TGTGCCAGCAGCCAACGACAGTCCTACGAGCAGTACTTC. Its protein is CASSQRQSYEQYF.